This record looks at one T cell receptor beta chain sequence and its context. This entry comes from a study of OX40 agonist ivuxolimab in advanced cancers. About the study: Patients got intravenous ivuxolimab at 0.01 to 10 mg/kg every 2 weeks. The eligibility criteria allowed prior anti-PD-1, anti-PD-L1 or anti-CTLA-4 therapy, and approximately 38% had some.

Patients were excluded for autoimmune disease history or systemic immunosuppression. Germline-derived CDR1 and CDR2 are SGDLS and YYNGEE. The CDR3 runs to 14 residues. The V and J ends lost 4 bases and 0 bases respectively, with 8 bases between them. Repertoires were generated with immunoSEQ multiplex PCR, while TCRdb's copy carries only in-frame clones and drops some. This sample has tens of thousands of clones, with approximately 92% found just once. The source material was CD4+ or CD8+ T cells sorted from blood, sampled in a trial of the OX40 agonist ivuxolimab. This TCR derives from an adult with an advanced solid tumor such as melanoma, head and neck, liver or kidney cancer. V gene TRBV9 combines with J gene TRBJ2-1; D uncertain. The CDR3 DNA reads as TGTGCCAGCAGCCCCCTTGGCTCCTACAATGAGCAGTTCTTC. It specifies CASSPLGSYNEQFF.